This is a list of T cell receptor beta chains from one sample in a study of Siglec-9 on CD8 T cells in melanoma. The method was immunoSEQ multiplex PCR; TCRdb's version includes in-frame clones alone and lacks a portion of them. This table holds some 27,000 clones, approximately 80% found once. Sequenced material: Siglec-9- CD8+ T cells sorted from blood. All receptors come from a human donor in good health. CDR3s include the opening cysteine and the closing phenylalanine or tryptophan. The order of the fields is J gene, clone size, V gene, CDR3 protein. Not all rows give a size; the values are once, few, many and, for expanded clones, a class.

j_gene: TRBJ1-2
abundance: few
v_gene: TRBV25-1
CDR3aa: CASRDSGEGYTF

j_gene: TRBJ2-3
abundance: -
v_gene: TRBV4-1
CDR3aa: CASSPNLGTGWTDTQYF

j_gene: TRBJ1-2
abundance: -
v_gene: TRBV27
CDR3aa: CASSLGGGTYGYTF

j_gene: TRBJ2-7
abundance: -
v_gene: TRBV9
CDR3aa: CASSVRTGAEQYF

j_gene: TRBJ1-5
abundance: few
v_gene: TRBV5-5
CDR3aa: CASSLWTGSNQPQHF

j_gene: TRBJ1-6
abundance: -
v_gene: TRBV4-1
CDR3aa: CASSQESTGRNSPLHF

j_gene: TRBJ2-1
abundance: -
v_gene: TRBV7-2
CDR3aa: CASSYPRDRGSNEQFF

j_gene: TRBJ1-1
abundance: -
v_gene: TRBV7-9
CDR3aa: CASSLGTEAFF

j_gene: TRBJ2-2
abundance: few
v_gene: TRBV4-1
CDR3aa: CASSQSYNRELFF

j_gene: TRBJ2-2
abundance: -
v_gene: TRBV5-1
CDR3aa: CASSLGQGTNTGELFF

j_gene: TRBJ2-5
abundance: -
v_gene: TRBV7-2
CDR3aa: CASSPPPSGRAIGRAQYF

j_gene: TRBJ1-2
abundance: -
v_gene: TRBV19
CDR3aa: CASSWARGYTF

j_gene: TRBJ1-5
abundance: -
v_gene: TRBV30
CDR3aa: CAWSQGVGNQPQHF

j_gene: TRBJ2-1
abundance: -
v_gene: TRBV12-5
CDR3aa: CASGSTGTGVDEQFF

j_gene: TRBJ2-7
abundance: once
v_gene: TRBV29-1
CDR3aa: CSVVSGFGTYEQYF

j_gene: TRBJ1-1
abundance: -
v_gene: TRBV29-1
CDR3aa: CSAQSTEAFF

j_gene: TRBJ1-1
abundance: -
v_gene: TRBV5-8
CDR3aa: CASSYQGGGINTEAFF

j_gene: TRBJ2-1
abundance: -
v_gene: TRBV9
CDR3aa: CASSVGWGAGEQFF

j_gene: TRBJ2-1
abundance: -
v_gene: TRBV7-6
CDR3aa: CASSRGQGYWEQFF

j_gene: TRBJ2-2
abundance: -
v_gene: TRBV13
CDR3aa: CASSSHPAGTDTGELFF

j_gene: TRBJ2-3
abundance: once
v_gene: TRBV7-8
CDR3aa: CASSLVSPRTDTQYF

j_gene: TRBJ2-3
abundance: once
v_gene: TRBV27
CDR3aa: CASSLYQGGTDTQYF

j_gene: TRBJ1-3
abundance: -
v_gene: TRBV6-1
CDR3aa: CASSVGGGNTIYF

j_gene: TRBJ2-7
abundance: -
v_gene: TRBV7-6
CDR3aa: CASSAMAGQGMHEQYF

j_gene: TRBJ2-7
abundance: -
v_gene: TRBV19
CDR3aa: CASRGLSSYEQYF

j_gene: TRBJ1-2
abundance: -
v_gene: TRBV4-1
CDR3aa: CASSLGTGNYGYTF

j_gene: TRBJ1-5
abundance: -
v_gene: TRBV6-5
CDR3aa: CASSYGTGVNQPQHF

j_gene: TRBJ2-3
abundance: -
v_gene: TRBV27
CDR3aa: CASSLSAQTPDTQYF

j_gene: TRBJ2-1
abundance: -
v_gene: TRBV9
CDR3aa: CASSVALAGYNEQFF

j_gene: TRBJ1-1
abundance: once
v_gene: TRBV7-6
CDR3aa: CASSSGGTEAFF

j_gene: TRBJ1-2
abundance: -
v_gene: TRBV27
CDR3aa: CASSLSSGQGGGYTF

j_gene: TRBJ2-5
abundance: -
v_gene: TRBV5-1
CDR3aa: CASSLPPEAQETQYF

j_gene: TRBJ2-2
abundance: -
v_gene: TRBV6-6
CDR3aa: CASSFGAISTGELFF

j_gene: TRBJ2-2
abundance: -
v_gene: TRBV27
CDR3aa: CASSYYRVGGSGELFF

j_gene: TRBJ2-2
abundance: -
v_gene: TRBV5-1
CDR3aa: CASSFTSGDNTGELFF

j_gene: TRBJ2-7
abundance: -
v_gene: TRBV4-1
CDR3aa: CASSQEGAGAYEQYF

j_gene: TRBJ1-1
abundance: -
v_gene: TRBV4-1
CDR3aa: CASSQGDRADTEAFF

j_gene: TRBJ2-1
abundance: -
v_gene: TRBV5-1
CDR3aa: CASSLEGGSYNEQFF

j_gene: TRBJ1-1
abundance: -
v_gene: TRBV4-1
CDR3aa: CASSQRTGSGLRDTEAFF

j_gene: TRBJ2-1
abundance: -
v_gene: TRBV4-1
CDR3aa: CASSQEVVAEQFF

j_gene: TRBJ1-5
abundance: -
v_gene: TRBV6-1
CDR3aa: CASSDTGGWPPQHF

j_gene: TRBJ1-6
abundance: few
v_gene: TRBV4-1
CDR3aa: CASSHRQGNNSPLHF

j_gene: TRBJ2-2
abundance: -
v_gene: TRBV10-1
CDR3aa: CASARGARNTGELFF

j_gene: TRBJ2-7
abundance: -
v_gene: TRBV7-9
CDR3aa: CASSAVGTGVRSYEQYF

j_gene: TRBJ1-2
abundance: -
v_gene: TRBV7-9
CDR3aa: CASRNGTDYGYTF

j_gene: TRBJ1-1
abundance: -
v_gene: TRBV5-4
CDR3aa: CASSKAPGPKDTEAFF

j_gene: TRBJ1-2
abundance: -
v_gene: TRBV27
CDR3aa: CASSLAGDRPTNYGYTF

j_gene: TRBJ1-2
abundance: -
v_gene: TRBV10-2
CDR3aa: CASGDRVFYGYTF

j_gene: TRBJ1-1
abundance: -
v_gene: TRBV6-5
CDR3aa: CASSYDVRGRNTEAFF

j_gene: TRBJ1-5
abundance: -
v_gene: TRBV18
CDR3aa: CASSPGQGSQPQHF

j_gene: TRBJ2-3
abundance: -
v_gene: TRBV5-8
CDR3aa: CASSAGQGGSTDTQYF

j_gene: TRBJ2-7
abundance: -
v_gene: TRBV30
CDR3aa: CAWSPGVAGQNAYEQYF

j_gene: TRBJ1-1
abundance: -
v_gene: TRBV29-1
CDR3aa: CSVAPQGLYSTADEAFF

j_gene: TRBJ2-2
abundance: -
v_gene: TRBV6-4
CDR3aa: CASSDRDTGELFF

j_gene: TRBJ2-7
abundance: -
v_gene: TRBV19
CDR3aa: CASSPGTAESYEQYF

j_gene: TRBJ2-5
abundance: -
v_gene: TRBV29-1
CDR3aa: CSVVEIGLAGGQETQYF

j_gene: TRBJ1-1
abundance: -
v_gene: TRBV12-5
CDR3aa: CASGLQGATEAFF